One and the same sample provided the 24 T cell receptor beta chains below, sequenced in a study of shared clonotypes between healthy human individuals. TCRdb's table, derived via immunoSEQ multiplex PCR, lists solely in-frame clones and lacks some. Among 950,000 to 1,300,000 clones listed, around 76% were seen once. Sample: memory CD4+ T cells sorted from blood. Subset indicated: CD45RA-negative fraction. All receptors derive from a man younger than 35 in good health.

This chain joins TRBV5-1 and TRBJ2-5; no firm D call. Germline V lookup: CDR1 SGHRS, CDR2 YFSETQ. V lost 4 bases to trimming and J lost 0 bases, with 13 bases between them. This CDR3 is built from 15 residues. CDR3 sequence reads: CASSTGSSYQETQYF. The CDR3 DNA is TGCGCCAGCAGCACCGGGTCCTCGTACCAAGAGACCCAGTACTTC.

This clone was found a few times. The genes are TRBV7-8 and TRBJ2-7; the match to TRBD2 covers 8 bases. CDR3 length equals 16 residues. Germline values: CDR1 SGHVS, CDR2 FQNEAQ. The junction had 5 bases not matched to a gene; V was cut back by 1 base and J by 0 bases. The CDR3 bases are TGTGCCAGCAGCTTAGTCATTGCGGGGGGCTCCTACGAGCAGTACTTC. As protein: CASSLVIAGGSYEQYF.

On this clone itself: A single base separates this from a much larger clone, so it may be a read error. V is TRBV7-2 and J is TRBJ2-3; tentatively, D is TRBD1 (5 bases). The CDR3 covers 12 residues. From germline, CDR1 is SGHTA and CDR2 FQGNSA. The ends were cut back, 3 bases at V and 9 bases at J, with 10 bases in the middle. The CDR3, as DNA: TGTGCCAGCAGCTTGGTAGGGGAAACGCAGTATTTT. Protein product: CASSLVGETQYF.

In the case of this clone: Other DNA sequences from this sample encode an identical CDR3 as well. This CDR3 reads CASSPQGTNTEAFF. Here the CDR3 DNA reads TGTGCCAGCAGCCCACAGGGGACGAACACTGAAGCTTTCTTT. The rearrangement joins TRBV7-9 to TRBJ1-1; TRBD1 matches at 7 bases. This CDR3 has 14 residues. V lost 5 bases, J lost 1 base, and 4 bases stayed unmatched. Germline V gene sequence: CDR1 SEHNR, CDR2 FQNEAQ (reference sequence). The full variable domain, rest sourced from reference TRBV7-9 and TRBJ1-1, is DTGVSQNPRHKITKRGQNVTFRCDPISEHNRLYWYRQTLGQGPEFLTYFQNEAQLEKSRLLSDRFSAERPKGSFSTLEIQRTEQGDSAMYLCASSPQGTNTEAFFGQGTRLTVV.

The rearrangement links TRBV7-2 to TRBJ1-3; D uncertain. Germline V gives CDR1 SGHTA, CDR2 FQGNSA. Deletions cut 5 bases from V and 0 bases from J, with 11 bases between. The CDR3 length is 15 residues. The CDR3 DNA reads TGTGCCAGCAGCCGGGCAGCGGGCTCTGGAAACACCATATATTTT. Its translation: CASSRAAGSGNTIYF.

The rearrangement links TRBV6-5 to TRBJ2-5; D unclear. The DNA end is more similar to TRBJ2-7, so the J call may be wrong. Germline V gene lookup returns CDR1 MNHEY and CDR2 SVGAGI. This CDR3 spans 13 amino acids. The CDR3: CASSYPNSYEQYF. CDR3 DNA sequence: TGTGCCAGCAGTTACCCCAATTCCTACGAGCAGTACTTC.

This clone was seen ten or more times. The rearrangement links TRBV19 to TRBJ2-5; 7 bases align to TRBD2. The CDR3 spans 13 residues. Germline CDR1 and CDR2: LNHDA and SQIVND (reference sequence). J was trimmed by 4 bases and V by 4 bases; bases with no gene match: 3. The CDR3 DNA follows: TGTGCCAGTAGTAGGACTAGGGGAGAGACCCAGTACTTC. Protein: CASSRTRGETQYF.

This chain joins TRBV6-6 and TRBJ2-5; no definite D call. CDR1 is MNHNY, CDR2 SVGAGI, per germline (reference sequence). The CDR3 is made up of 13 amino acids. Trimming shortened V by 2 bases and J by 2 bases, and 6 bases separated the two germline ends. For the CDR3, the DNA is TGTGCCAGCAGTTACGTCAGTCAAGAGACCCAGTACTTC. Translation gives CASSYVSQETQYF.

The chain is built from TRBV6-1 and TRBJ2-7, with 7 bases fitting TRBD1. This CDR3 region has 15 residues. V shed 0 bases, J shed 2 bases, and the junction held 4 bases outside the gene matches. In germline, CDR1 is MNHNS, CDR2 SASEGT. CDR3 region: CASSEAGDRTYEQYF. The CDR3 DNA follows: TGTGCCAGCAGTGAAGCGGGGGACAGAACCTACGAGCAGTACTTC.

This clone has just a few counts. This chain joins TRBV29-1 and TRBJ1-1, with D uncertain. Germline V gene sequence: CDR1 SQVTM, CDR2 ANQGSEA. Trimming stripped 7 bases from V and 13 bases from J, with 10 bases between. The CDR3 has 8 amino acids. In DNA form, the CDR3 reads TGCAGCGATCAAATCGGTTTCTTT. Translated: CSDQIGFF.

The CDR3 nucleotides are TGTGCCAGCAGCTTAGGAGGGGAAGCTTTCTTT. This codes for CASSLGGEAFF. The chain is built from TRBV7-8 and TRBJ1-1; D ambiguous. Trimming pared 1 base from V and 8 bases from J, leaving 5 bases between. The CDR3 length is 11 residues. Per germline, CDR1 SGHVS and CDR2 FQNEAQ.

This clone appeared once. The chain uses TRBV5-1 and TRBJ2-4, with D possibly TRBD2 on 6 matching bases. CDR3 length equals 11 residues. Germline V lookup: CDR1 SGHRS, CDR2 YFSETQ. V shed 0 bases and J shed 11 bases, with 6 bases lying between them. DNA for the CDR3: TGCGCCAGCAGCTTGGCGGGGGTTCAGTACTTC. Protein sequence: CASSLAGVQYF. Full variable domain (remainder filled in from reference TRBV5-1 and TRBJ2-4): KAGVTQTPRYLIKTRGQQVTLSCSPISGHRSVSWYQQTPGQGLQFLFEYFSETQRNKGNFPGRFSGRQFSNSRSEMNVSTLELGDSALYLCASSLAGVQYFGAGTRLSVL.

The V call is TRBV6-1, the J call TRBJ2-1, with D perhaps assigned TRBD1 or TRBD2 (6 bases each). The CDR3 extends over 15 amino acids. The germline gives CDR1 MNHNS, CDR2 SASEGT. The V end lost 7 bases, the J end lost 6 bases, and 19 bases lay between the germline ends. The CDR3 loop is CASKKLGGLVNEQFF. CDR3 DNA sequence: TGTGCCAGCAAAAAATTGGGGGGCCTTGTCAATGAGCAGTTCTTC.

The CDR3 region is CASSLGTGKAYEQYF. In DNA form, the CDR3 reads TGTGCCAGCAGCTTAGGGACAGGTAAAGCCTACGAGCAGTACTTC. This rearrangement joins TRBV7-2 to TRBJ2-7; 7 bases fit TRBD1. With 1 base clipped from V and 2 bases from J, the junction kept 5 bases outside the gene matches. Germline V gene data show CDR1 as SGHTA and CDR2 as FQGNSA. CDR3 length: 15 residues.

This clone was detected only once. The rearrangement uses TRBV7-9 and TRBJ1-3, with a possible D match to TRBD1 (5 bases). Germline V gives CDR1 SEHNR, CDR2 FQNEAQ (reference sequence). This CDR3 spans 15 amino acids. Trimming removed 5 bases at V and 0 bases at J, with 11 bases between. The CDR3 DNA is TGTGCCAGCAGCCCACAACAGGTCTCTGGAAACACCATATATTTT. Translated: CASSPQQVSGNTIYF.

A word on this clone: A read error may account for a junction end that differs from germline. The chain links TRBV10-3 to TRBJ2-1, with D possibly matching TRBD2 (6 bases). The CDR3 sequence is 14 residues long. The germline gives CDR1 ENHRY, CDR2 SYGVKD. The CDR3 DNA sequence: TGTGCCATCAGTTCTAGCGCCTCCCACAATGAGCAGTTCTTC. This sequence encodes CAISSSASHNEQFF.

With regard to this clone: The same CDR3 also results from other DNA sequences found in this sample. The chain uses TRBV5-1 and TRBJ1-5; tentatively, D is TRBD1 (5 bases). Germline lookup yields CDR1 SGHRS and CDR2 YFSETQ. The V gene lost 0 bases and the J gene lost 4 bases, with 8 bases spanning the gap. The CDR3 spans 14 residues. As DNA, the CDR3 is TGCGCCAGCAGCTTGGCCGGGGGGAATCAGCCCCAGCATTTT. It yields the protein CASSLAGGNQPQHF.

V gene TRBV15 combines with J gene TRBJ2-3; tentative D call: TRBD2 (6 bases). The CDR3 covers 14 residues. The V and J ends lost 5 bases and 3 bases respectively, with 12 bases between them. From germline, CDR1 is LNHNV and CDR2 YYDKDF (reference sequence). The CDR3: CATSGGYNTDTQYF. The CDR3 nucleotides are TGTGCCACCAGCGGAGGGTACAATACAGATACGCAGTATTTT.

The V gene is TRBV2, the J gene TRBJ2-4; D is ambiguous. Per germline, CDR1 SNHLY and CDR2 FYNNEI. The V end was cut by 3 bases, the J end by 2 bases, with 8 bases between. The CDR3 is made up of 14 amino acids. As DNA, the CDR3 is TGTGCCAGCAGTGATTGGCAGACCAAAAACATTCAGTACTTC. Translated: CASSDWQTKNIQYF.

This clone was picked up a small number of times. The rearrangement links TRBV5-1 to TRBJ2-7; D remains unclear. This CDR3 is 14 amino acids long. Trimming stripped 0 bases from V and 3 bases from J, with 10 bases between. Per the germline V gene, CDR1 is SGHRS and CDR2 is YFSETQ. The CDR3 sequence: CASSLGVGVYEQYF. The CDR3 region has the DNA TGCGCCAGCAGCTTGGGGGTGGGCGTCTACGAGCAGTACTTC.

As to this clone: This sample also contains other DNA sequences that code for the same CDR3. V gene TRBV5-4 combines with J gene TRBJ2-3; 11 bases match TRBD1. Germline lookup yields CDR1 SGHNT and CDR2 YYREEE (reference sequence). The CDR3 is made up of 14 amino acids. The trim removed 5 bases at V and 3 bases at J, leaving 2 bases unmatched. CDR3 amino acids: CASRRDRGTDTQYF. CDR3 DNA: TGTGCCAGCAGGCGGGACAGGGGGACAGATACGCAGTATTTT.

Concerning this clone itself: Sequence at one end of the junction differs from germline and may be a read error. This chain uses TRBV7-3 with TRBJ1-1; possible D gene TRBD1, 6 bases. CDR3 length equals 13 residues. Germline lookup yields CDR1 SGHTA and CDR2 FQGTGA. The CDR3 DNA is TGTGCCAGCAGCCTAACCGAGGGGGGGACCGCTTTCTTT. Protein product: CASSLTEGGTAFF.

The rearrangement links TRBV9 to TRBJ2-5; 9 nucleotides line up with TRBD1. With V trimmed by 2 bases and J by 3 bases, 2 bases remained unmatched. Per the germline V gene, CDR1 is SGDLS and CDR2 is YYNGEE. The CDR3 length is 14 residues. The CDR3 spells CASSVRDREETQYF. CDR3 nucleotide sequence: TGTGCCAGCAGCGTCCGGGACAGGGAAGAGACCCAGTACTTC.

The rearrangement joins TRBV4-3 to TRBJ2-5; perhaps D is TRBD1 or TRBD2 (5 bases each). The V gene lost 1 base and the J gene lost 3 bases, with 18 bases spanning the gap. CDR3 length: 17 residues. The germline CDR1 and CDR2 sequences are LGHNA and YSLEER. CDR3 sequence (DNA): TGCGCCAGCAGCCAAGGTGGGGGTCGGGTGGCGGAAGAGACCCAGTACTTC. It translates to CASSQGGGRVAEETQYF.